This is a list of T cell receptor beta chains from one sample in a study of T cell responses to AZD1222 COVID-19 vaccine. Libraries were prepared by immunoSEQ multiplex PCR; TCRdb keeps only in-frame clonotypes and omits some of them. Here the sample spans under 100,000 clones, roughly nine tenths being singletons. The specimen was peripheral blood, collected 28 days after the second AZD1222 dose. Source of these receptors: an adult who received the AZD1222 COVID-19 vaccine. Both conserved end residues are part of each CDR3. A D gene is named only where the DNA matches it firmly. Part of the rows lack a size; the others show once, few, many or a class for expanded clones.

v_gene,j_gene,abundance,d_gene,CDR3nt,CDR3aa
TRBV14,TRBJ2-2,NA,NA,TGTGCCAGCAAATCGTCGGGGCCGCTCACCGGGGAGCTGTTTTTT,CASKSSGPLTGELFF
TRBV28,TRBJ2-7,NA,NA,TGTGCCAGCAGTTTATCTAGGGGGGTCACCTACGAGCAGTACTTC,CASSLSRGVTYEQYF
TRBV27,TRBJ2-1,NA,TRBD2,TGTGCCAGCAGTTTGGGGGAGGCTAGCGGGTATTACAATGAGCAGTTCTTC,CASSLGEASGYYNEQFF
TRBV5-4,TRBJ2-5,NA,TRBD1,TGTGCCAGCAGCACCGGGACAGGGGCCCGGGAGACCCAGTACTTC,CASSTGTGARETQYF
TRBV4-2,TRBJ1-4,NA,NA,TGTGCCAGCAGCCAAGGGGGAAACCGGGGAAATGAAAAACTGTTTTTT,CASSQGGNRGNEKLFF
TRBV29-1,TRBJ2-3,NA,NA,TGCAGCGTTGAGCCGGTATTGGGTTACACAGATACGCAGTATTTT,CSVEPVLGYTDTQYF
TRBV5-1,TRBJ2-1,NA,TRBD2,TGCGCCAGCAGCGCGGGGGGTTCGGGGGCCCACTACAATGAGCAGTTCTTC,CASSAGGSGAHYNEQFF
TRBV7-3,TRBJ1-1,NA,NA,TGTGCCAGCAGCATCTCAGCGGACGCCTCCGAAGCTTTCTTT,CASSISADASEAFF
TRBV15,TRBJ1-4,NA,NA,TGTGCCACCAGCAGAGTTAGTTCCGGGGGTAAAGGAAAAAAACTGTTTTTT,CATSRVSSGGKGKKLFF
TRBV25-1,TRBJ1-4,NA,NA,TGTGCCAGCGGATCCTCAGGGAGTGAAAAACTGTTTTTT,CASGSSGSEKLFF
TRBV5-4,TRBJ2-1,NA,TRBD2,TGTGCCCATGGGCTAGCGGGGGGGGAGCAGTTCTTC,CAHGLAGGEQFF
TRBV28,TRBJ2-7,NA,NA,TGTGCCAGCAGTTTAAGGGGAGGGGGTTACGAGCAGTACTTC,CASSLRGGGYEQYF
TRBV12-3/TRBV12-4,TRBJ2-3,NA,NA,TGTGCCAGCAGTTTGCAACCCACAGATACGCAGTATTTT,CASSLQPTDTQYF
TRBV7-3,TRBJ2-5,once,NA,TGTGCCAGCAGCTCATCCTCCCGGGACTCGCCCCGCCAAGAGACCCAGTACTTC,CASSSSSRDSPRQETQYF
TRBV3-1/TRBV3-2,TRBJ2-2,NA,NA,TGTGCCAGCAGCCAAGCGCCAGACACCGGGGAGCTGTTTTTT,CASSQAPDTGELFF
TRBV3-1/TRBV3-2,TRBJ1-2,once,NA,TGTGCCAGCAGCCAAGTGTGGATCTTACAACCCATCTTC,CASSQVWILQPIF
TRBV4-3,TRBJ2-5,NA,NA,TGCGCCAGCAGCCAAGATTTCCTGGGGATGGAGACCCAGTACTTC,CASSQDFLGMETQYF
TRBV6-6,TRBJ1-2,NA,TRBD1,TGTGCCAGCAGTCCCGGGGGTCGACAGGGGCCCGACTGGGGCTACACCTTC,CASSPGGRQGPDWGYTF
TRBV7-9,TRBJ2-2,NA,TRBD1,TGTGCCAGCAGCCCCCGGGACAGGGAGGGGACCGGGGAGCTGTTTTTT,CASSPRDREGTGELFF
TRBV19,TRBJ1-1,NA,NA,TGTGCCAGTAGTATAGGGGGAGGGGTTATGAACACTGAAGCTTTCTTT,CASSIGGGVMNTEAFF
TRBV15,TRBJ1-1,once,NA,TGTGCCACCAGCAGAGAGGGAGACACTGAAGCTTTCTTT,CATSREGDTEAFF
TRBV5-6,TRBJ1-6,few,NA,TGTGCCAGCAGGACACAGGGATCCTATAATTCACCCCTCCACTTT,CASRTQGSYNSPLHF
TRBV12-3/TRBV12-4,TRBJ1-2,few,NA,TGTGCCAGCAGTTTGGGGTCCCTCTATGGCTACACCTTC,CASSLGSLYGYTF
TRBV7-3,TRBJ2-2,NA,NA,TGTGCCAGCAGCCTTGACCCCGGGGACACCGGGGAGCTGTTTTTT,CASSLDPGDTGELFF